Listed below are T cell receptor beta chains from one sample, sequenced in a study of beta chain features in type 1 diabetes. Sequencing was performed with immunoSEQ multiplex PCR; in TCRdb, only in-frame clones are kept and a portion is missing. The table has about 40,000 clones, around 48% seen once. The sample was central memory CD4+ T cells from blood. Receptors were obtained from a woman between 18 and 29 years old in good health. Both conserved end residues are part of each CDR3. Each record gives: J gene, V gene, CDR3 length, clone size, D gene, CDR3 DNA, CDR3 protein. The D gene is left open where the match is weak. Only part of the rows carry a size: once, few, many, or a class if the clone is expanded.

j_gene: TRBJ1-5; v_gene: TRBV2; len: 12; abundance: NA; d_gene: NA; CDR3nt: TGTGCCAGCGGGCCGTTCAATCAGCCCCAGCATTTT; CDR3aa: CASGPFNQPQHF
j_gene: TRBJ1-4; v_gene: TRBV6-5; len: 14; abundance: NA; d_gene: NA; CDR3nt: TGTGCCAGCAACCACGGGAACAGGGACGAAAAACTGTTTTTT; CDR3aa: CASNHGNRDEKLFF
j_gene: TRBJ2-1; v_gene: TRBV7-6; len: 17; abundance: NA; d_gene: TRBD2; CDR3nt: TGTGCCAGCAGCAAATCGGTAGCGGGAAGCTCCTACAATGAGCAGTTCTTC; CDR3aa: CASSKSVAGSSYNEQFF
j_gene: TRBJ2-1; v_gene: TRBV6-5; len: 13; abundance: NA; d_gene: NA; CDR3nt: TGTGCCAGCAGAAGCCGACTACACAATGAGCAGTTCTTC; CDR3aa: CASRSRLHNEQFF
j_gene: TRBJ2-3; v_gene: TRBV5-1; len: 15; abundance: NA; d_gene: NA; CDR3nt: TGCGCCAGCAGCTTGGTGCTGGCGGAGACAGATACGCAGTATTTT; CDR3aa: CASSLVLAETDTQYF
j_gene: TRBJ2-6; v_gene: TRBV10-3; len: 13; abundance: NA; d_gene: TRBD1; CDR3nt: TGTGCCTCACAGGGGAGTGGGGCCAACGTCCTGACTTTC; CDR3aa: CASQGSGANVLTF
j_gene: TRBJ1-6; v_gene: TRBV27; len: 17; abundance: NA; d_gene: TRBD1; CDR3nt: TGTGCCAGCAGTCGACAGGGGATTGGTTCCTATAATTCACCCCTCCACTTT; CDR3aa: CASSRQGIGSYNSPLHF
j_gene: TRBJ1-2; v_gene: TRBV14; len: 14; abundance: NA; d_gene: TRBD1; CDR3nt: TGTGCCAGCAGCCGGGACAGCAATAACTATGGCTACACCTTC; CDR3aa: CASSRDSNNYGYTF
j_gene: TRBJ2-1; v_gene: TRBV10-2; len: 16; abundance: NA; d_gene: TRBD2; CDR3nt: TGCGCCAGCAGTGATCCAATGGCGGGAGAGGGAATTGAGCAGTTCTTC; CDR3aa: CASSDPMAGEGIEQFF
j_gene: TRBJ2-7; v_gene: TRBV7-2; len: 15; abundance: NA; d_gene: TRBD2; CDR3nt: TGTGCCAGCAGCTTAAGTCCGTCAGCGGGAGGGCTTGAGTACTTC; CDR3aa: CASSLSPSAGGLEYF
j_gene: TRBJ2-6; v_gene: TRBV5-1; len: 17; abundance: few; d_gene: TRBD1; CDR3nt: TGCGCCAGCAGCGAAACAGGGGGCGCGACTGGGGCCAACGTCCTGACTTTC; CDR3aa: CASSETGGATGANVLTF
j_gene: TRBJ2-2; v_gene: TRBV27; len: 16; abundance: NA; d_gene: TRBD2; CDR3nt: TGTGCCAGCAGTTCTCCTAGCGGGACAAACACCGGGGAGCTGTTTTTT; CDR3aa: CASSSPSGTNTGELFF
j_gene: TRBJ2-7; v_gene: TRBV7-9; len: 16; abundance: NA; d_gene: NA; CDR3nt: TGTGCCAGCAGCGAAAGGGGGCTGCGGGGATCCTACGAGCAGTACTTC; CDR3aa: CASSERGLRGSYEQYF
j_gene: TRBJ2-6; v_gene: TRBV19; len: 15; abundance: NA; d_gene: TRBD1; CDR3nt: TGTGCCAGTAGGAAACAGGGGTCGGGGGCCAACGTCCTGACTTTC; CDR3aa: CASRKQGSGANVLTF
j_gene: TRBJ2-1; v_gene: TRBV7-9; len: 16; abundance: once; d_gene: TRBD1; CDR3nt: TGTGCCAGCAGCTTCCCCGGGACAGGGGAGAGGAATGAGCAGTTCTTC; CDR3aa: CASSFPGTGERNEQFF
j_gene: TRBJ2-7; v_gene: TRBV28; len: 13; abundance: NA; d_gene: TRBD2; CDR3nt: TGTGCCAGCAGTGGGGGGGGGACCTACGAGCAGTACTTC; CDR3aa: CASSGGGTYEQYF
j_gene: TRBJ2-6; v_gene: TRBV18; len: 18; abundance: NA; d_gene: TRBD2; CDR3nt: TGTGCCAGCCAGATATTTGTCCAGGGACTACCTGGGGCCAACGTCCTGACTTTC; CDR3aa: CASQIFVQGLPGANVLTF
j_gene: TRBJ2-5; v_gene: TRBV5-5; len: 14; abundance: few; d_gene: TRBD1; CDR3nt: TGTGCCAGCAGCTTGGCCGCAGGGGGAGAGACCCAGTACTTC; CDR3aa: CASSLAAGGETQYF
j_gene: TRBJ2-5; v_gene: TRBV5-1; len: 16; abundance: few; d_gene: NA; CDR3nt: TGCGCCAGCAGCTTGTCTGTCGCGACACTCCAAGAGACCCAGTACTTC; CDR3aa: CASSLSVATLQETQYF
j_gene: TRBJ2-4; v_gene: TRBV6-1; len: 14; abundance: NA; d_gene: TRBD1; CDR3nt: TGTGCCAGCAGTGAATCGGGACAGGGTAACATTCAGTACTTC; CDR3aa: CASSESGQGNIQYF
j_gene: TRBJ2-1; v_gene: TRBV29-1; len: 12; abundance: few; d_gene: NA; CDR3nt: TGCAGCGTTGCTTTTCGGGAGAATGAGCAGTTCTTC; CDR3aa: CSVAFRENEQFF
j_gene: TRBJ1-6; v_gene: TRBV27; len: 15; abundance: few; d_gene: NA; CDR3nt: TGTGCCAGCAGTCTCACCGACAGACTTAATTCACCCCTCCACTTT; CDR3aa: CASSLTDRLNSPLHF
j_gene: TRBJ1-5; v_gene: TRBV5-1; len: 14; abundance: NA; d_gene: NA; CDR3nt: TGCGCCAGCAGCTTAGGGGGTATCAATCAGCCCCAGCATTTT; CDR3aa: CASSLGGINQPQHF
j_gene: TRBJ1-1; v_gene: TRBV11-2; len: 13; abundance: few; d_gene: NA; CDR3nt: TGTGCCAGCAGCTTAGTCTCGGCAGGGTTGGCTTTCTTT; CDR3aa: CASSLVSAGLAFF
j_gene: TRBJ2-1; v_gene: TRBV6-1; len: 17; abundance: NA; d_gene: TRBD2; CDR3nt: TGTGCCAGCAGTGACCCCCTTTGGCGGGGGGTCTACAATGAGCAGTTCTTC; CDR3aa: CASSDPLWRGVYNEQFF
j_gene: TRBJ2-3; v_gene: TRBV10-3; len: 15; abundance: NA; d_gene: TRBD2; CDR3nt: TGTGCCATCGGGCAGGCTAGCGGGGGCTCAGATACGCAGTATTTT; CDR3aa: CAIGQASGGSDTQYF
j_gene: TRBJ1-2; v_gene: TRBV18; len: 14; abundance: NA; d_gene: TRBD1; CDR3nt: TGTGCCAGCTCACGACAGGGGACGGACTATGGCTACACCTTC; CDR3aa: CASSRQGTDYGYTF
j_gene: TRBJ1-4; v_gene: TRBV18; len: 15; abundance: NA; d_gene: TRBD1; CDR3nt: TGTGCCAGCTCACCGCAGGGACAGATAAATGAAAAACTGTTTTTT; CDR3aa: CASSPQGQINEKLFF
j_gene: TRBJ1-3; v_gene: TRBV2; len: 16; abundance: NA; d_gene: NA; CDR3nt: TGTGCCAGCAGTCCCCGACAGGTGATCTCTGGAAACACCATATATTTT; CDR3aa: CASSPRQVISGNTIYF
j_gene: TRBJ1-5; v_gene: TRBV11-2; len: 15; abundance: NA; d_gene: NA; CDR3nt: TGTGCCAGCAGCTTATCGGGGGTTAGCAATCAGCCCCAGCATTTT; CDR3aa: CASSLSGVSNQPQHF
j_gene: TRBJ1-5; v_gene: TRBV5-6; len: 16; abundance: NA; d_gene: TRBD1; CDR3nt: TGTGCCAGCAGCTTGAGACAGGGGGCCCGGGATCAGCCCCAGCATTTT; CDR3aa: CASSLRQGARDQPQHF
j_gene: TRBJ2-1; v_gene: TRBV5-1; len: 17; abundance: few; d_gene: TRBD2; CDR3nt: TGCGCCAGCAGCTTGGGGGGTCGGGGGGGTCAGAGGAGTGAGCAGTTCTTC; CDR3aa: CASSLGGRGGQRSEQFF
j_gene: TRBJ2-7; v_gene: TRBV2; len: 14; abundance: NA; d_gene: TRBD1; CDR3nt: TGTGCCAGCATTCTCGTGGAGACAGGGACCGAGCAGTACTTC; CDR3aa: CASILVETGTEQYF
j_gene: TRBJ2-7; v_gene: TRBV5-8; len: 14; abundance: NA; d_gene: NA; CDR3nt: TGTGCCAGCAGCTTGTGGACAGACGCCTACGAGCAGTACTTC; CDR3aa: CASSLWTDAYEQYF
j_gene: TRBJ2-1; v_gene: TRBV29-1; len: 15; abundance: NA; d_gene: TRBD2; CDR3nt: TGCAGCGTTGAAGATCGGGGGAGGGCCGCCAATGAGCAGTTCTTC; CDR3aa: CSVEDRGRAANEQFF
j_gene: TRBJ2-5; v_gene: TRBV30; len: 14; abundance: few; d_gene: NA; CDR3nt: TGTGCCTGGAGTGTGGGCAGGTCGATAGAGACCCAGTACTTC; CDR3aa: CAWSVGRSIETQYF
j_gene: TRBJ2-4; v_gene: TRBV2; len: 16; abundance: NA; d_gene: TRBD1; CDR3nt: TGTGCCAGCAGTGTTGAACCAGGGGGCGTTTTCAACATTCAGTACTTC; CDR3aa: CASSVEPGGVFNIQYF
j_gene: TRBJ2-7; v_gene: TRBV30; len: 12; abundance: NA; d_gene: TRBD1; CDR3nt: TGTGCCTGGACAGGGGGCCGGTACGAGCAGTACTTC; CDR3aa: CAWTGGRYEQYF
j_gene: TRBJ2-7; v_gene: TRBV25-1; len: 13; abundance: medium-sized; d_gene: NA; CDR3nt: TGTGCCACCGATGACAGTTACTCCTACGAGCAGTACTTC; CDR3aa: CATDDSYSYEQYF
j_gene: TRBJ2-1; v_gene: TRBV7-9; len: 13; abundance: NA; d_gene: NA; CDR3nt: TGTGCCAGCAGCCGGTCCATCCCCAATGAGCAGTTCTTC; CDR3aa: CASSRSIPNEQFF
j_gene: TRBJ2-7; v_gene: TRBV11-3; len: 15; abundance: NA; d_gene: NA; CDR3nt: TGTGCCAGGAAACCGATAGACAGAAGCTCCTACGAGCAGTACTTC; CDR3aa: CARKPIDRSSYEQYF
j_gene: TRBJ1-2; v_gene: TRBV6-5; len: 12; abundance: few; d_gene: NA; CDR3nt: TGTGCCAGTTGGCGGCAGGGATGGGGCTACACCTTC; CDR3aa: CASWRQGWGYTF
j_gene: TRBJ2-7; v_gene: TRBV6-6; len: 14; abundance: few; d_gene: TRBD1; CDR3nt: TGTGCCAGCAGTACCCGACAGGGGCGGTACGAGCAGTACTTC; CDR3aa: CASSTRQGRYEQYF
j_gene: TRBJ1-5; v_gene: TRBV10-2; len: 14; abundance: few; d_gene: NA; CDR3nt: TGCGCCAGCAGAGACCGGACGGAGGATCAGCCCCAGCATTTT; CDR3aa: CASRDRTEDQPQHF
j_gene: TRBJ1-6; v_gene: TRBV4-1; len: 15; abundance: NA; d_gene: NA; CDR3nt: TGCGCCAGCAGCCAAGGACTGTCCTATAATTCACCCCTCCACTTT; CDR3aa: CASSQGLSYNSPLHF
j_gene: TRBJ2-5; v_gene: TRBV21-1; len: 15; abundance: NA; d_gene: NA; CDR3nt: TGTGCCAGCAGCAACGGGACAGGGCGGCAAGAGACCCAGTACTTC; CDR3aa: CASSNGTGRQETQYF
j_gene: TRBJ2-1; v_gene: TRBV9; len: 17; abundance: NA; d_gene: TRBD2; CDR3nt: TGTGCCAGCAGCCCACCGGGACTACAAACCTCTCGGAATGAGCAGTTCTTC; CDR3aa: CASSPPGLQTSRNEQFF
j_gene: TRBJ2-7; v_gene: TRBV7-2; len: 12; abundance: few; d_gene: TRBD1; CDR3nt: TGTGCCAGTGACAGGGGCCAATACGAGCAGTACTTC; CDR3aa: CASDRGQYEQYF
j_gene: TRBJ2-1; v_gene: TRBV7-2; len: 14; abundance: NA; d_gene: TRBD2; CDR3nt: TGTGCCAGCGGCCCCGGGGGGGGGCTTCGTGAGCAGTTCTTC; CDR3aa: CASGPGGGLREQFF